Listed here are 17 T cell receptor beta chains from one sample, sequenced in a study of control samples from healthy donors and cancer patients. Assay used: immunoSEQ multiplex PCR; TCRdb lists only in-frame clones, some missing. Of approximately 150,000 clones in the sample, approximately 92% are singletons; the top ten hold 3% to 3.5%. The source material was blood. These receptors all stem from a man aged 25 to 40 in good health.

The chain joins TRBV6-5 to TRBJ2-4; possibly TRBD1 for D (6 bases). Germline V lookup: CDR1 MNHEY, CDR2 SVGAGI. Trimming took 6 bases from V and 9 from J, leaving 18 bases between them. This CDR3 contains 14 residues. The CDR3 sequence: CASSLYRVGVIQYF. DNA of the CDR3: TGTGCCAGCAGCCTTTACAGGGTCGGGGTCATTCAGTACTTC.

The J gene is TRBJ2-3, the V gene TRBV2, with D tentatively TRBD2 (6 bases). The V gene lost 3 bases and the J gene lost 4 bases, with 14 bases spanning the gap. CDR1 is SNHLY, CDR2 FYNNEI, per germline. The CDR3 has 15 amino acids. DNA for the CDR3: TGTGCCAGCAGTGATCTTGGCGGGGCGCCAGATACGCAGTATTTT. Translation: CASSDLGGAPDTQYF.

This sequence joins TRBV28 and TRBJ1-1, with TRBD1 matching 7 bases. Germline assignment: CDR1 MDHEN and CDR2 SYDVKM. The CDR3 runs to 14 residues. V lost 3 bases, J lost 4 bases, and 5 bases stayed unmatched. The CDR3 DNA is TGTGCCAGCAGTTTCCCCGCAGGGGGCACTGAAGCTTTCTTT. Encoded protein: CASSFPAGGTEAFF.

The chain carries TRBV6-5 and TRBJ2-2; TRBD2 aligns across 8 bases. The CDR3 spans 16 residues. V shed 2 bases, J shed 4 bases, and the junction held 6 bases outside the gene matches. CDR1 MNHEY and CDR2 SVGAGI come from the germline V gene. CDR3 bases: TGTGCCAGCAGTTACAGCGGCCGGGGGGGCACCGGGGAGCTGTTTTTT. Translating it yields CASSYSGRGGTGELFF.

The V call is TRBV18, the J call TRBJ1-6; tentative D call: TRBD1 (5 bases). Germline values: CDR1 KGHSH, CDR2 LQKENI. The CDR3 has 15 residues. Trimming removed 4 bases at V and 5 bases at J, with 12 bases between. This CDR3 is CASSLRDTNNSPLHF. The CDR3 DNA reads as TGTGCCAGCTCACTCAGGGATACCAATAATTCACCCCTCCACTTT.

DNA of the CDR3: TGTGCCAGCAGCTTGACGGGGGGGCACTACGAGCAGTACTTC. It translates to CASSLTGGHYEQYF. This chain joins TRBV5-4 and TRBJ2-7, with 8 bases fitting TRBD2. Germline CDR1 reads SGHNT; CDR2 reads YYREEE (reference sequence). The CDR3 runs to 14 residues. The ends lost 1 base at V and 3 bases at J; junction bases unmatched: 3.

The chain links TRBV9 to TRBJ2-2; D is possibly TRBD2 (5 bases). The germline V gene encodes CDR1 SGDLS and CDR2 YYNGEE. This CDR3 has 14 amino acids. The V and J ends lost 4 bases and 6 bases respectively, with 13 bases between them. CDR3 in amino acids: CASSPRTASGELFF. The CDR3 nucleotides read TGTGCCAGCAGCCCCAGGACTGCTTCCGGGGAGCTGTTTTTT.

V and J are TRBV20-1 and TRBJ2-1; TRBD1 aligns across 7 bases. CDR3 length equals 13 residues. The junction had 5 bases not matched to a gene; V was cut back by 3 bases and J by 6 bases. CDR1 is DFQATT, CDR2 SNEGSKA, per germline (reference sequence). CDR3: CSASRAGGNEQFF. CDR3 DNA sequence: TGCAGTGCTAGTCGCGCAGGGGGCAATGAGCAGTTCTTC.

The gene calls are TRBV28 and TRBJ1-1, with D possibly matching TRBD1 (6 bases). Trimming stripped 5 bases from V and 3 bases from J, with 16 bases between. Germline-derived CDR1 and CDR2 are MDHEN and SYDVKM. This CDR3 is built from 15 residues. The CDR3 sequence: CASSPRGQGYTEAFF. The CDR3 region has the DNA TGTGCCAGCAGTCCACGCGGGCAGGGGTACACTGAAGCTTTCTTT.

The rearrangement joins TRBV7-3 to TRBJ2-2, with 7 bases that match TRBD1. The trim removed 5 bases at V and 1 base at J, leaving 4 bases unmatched. Germline V gene sequence: CDR1 SGHTA, CDR2 FQGTGA. The CDR3 runs 15 residues. As DNA, the CDR3 is TGTGCCAGCAGCGAGACAGGGTTGAACACCGGGGAGCTGTTTTTT. This translates into CASSETGLNTGELFF.

The V gene is TRBV4-1, the J gene TRBJ1-5; D call uncertain. CDR3 length: 14 amino acids. Germline V gene sequence: CDR1 MGHRA, CDR2 YSYEKL. Trimming cost V 0 bases and J 6 bases, with 9 bases left between them. The CDR3 sequence: CASSQDLMGQPQHF. Here the CDR3 DNA reads TGCGCCAGCAGCCAAGATCTGATGGGTCAGCCCCAGCATTTT.

V gene TRBV4-1 combines with J gene TRBJ2-1; D might be TRBD2 (6 bases). In germline, CDR1 is MGHRA, CDR2 YSYEKL. Trimming took off 0 bases at V and 5 bases at J, with 14 bases between the two ends. This CDR3 comprises 16 residues. Written as DNA, the CDR3 is TGCGCCAGCAGCCAAGATAGGCTAGCGTCTCACAATGAGCAGTTCTTC. It translates to CASSQDRLASHNEQFF.

Written as DNA, the CDR3 is TGTGCCACCAGCAGAGATCGGACCTCTGGAAACACCATATATTTT. It specifies CATSRDRTSGNTIYF. The chain carries TRBV15 and TRBJ1-3; D gene uncertain. The CDR3 sequence is 15 residues long. V was cut by 0 bases and J by 0 bases, with 6 bases left in between. Germline values: CDR1 LNHNV, CDR2 YYDKDF (reference sequence).

In its sample, this clone was seen once. V is TRBV9 and J is TRBJ2-7, with 12 bases matching TRBD2. CDR1 is SGDLS and CDR2 is YYNGEE in the germline V gene. The CDR3 covers 16 residues. V shed 4 bases, J shed 3 bases, and the junction held 8 bases outside the gene matches. The CDR3 spells CASSRAETSGSYEQYF. As DNA, the CDR3 is TGTGCCAGCAGCAGAGCGGAGACTAGCGGGAGCTACGAGCAGTACTTC.

In this sample, this clone turned up once. The chain uses TRBV12-3 or TRBV12-4 and TRBJ1-5, with D perhaps TRBD1 (6 bases). The V and J ends lost 6 bases and 6 bases respectively, with 12 bases between them. There are 13 residues in the CDR3. For the CDR3, the DNA is TGTGCCAGCAGCCAGGACAGACTTCAGCCCCAGCATTTT. This codes for CASSQDRLQPQHF.

This chain connects TRBV21-1 to TRBJ1-1; whether TRBD1, the table's D call, matches the DNA was not checked. TRBV21-1 is a known pseudogene. CDR3 length: 14 amino acids. CDR3 sequence reads: CASSKAKGDTEAFF. The DNA of the CDR3 is TGTGCCAGCAGCAAAGCCAAGGGGGACACTGAAGCTTTCTTT.

This clone was seen ten or more times. V is TRBV18 and J is TRBJ2-1; possible D gene TRBD1, 6 bases. V was cut by 6 bases and J by 8 bases, with 23 bases left in between. Germline V gene sequence: CDR1 KGHSH, CDR2 LQKENI. This CDR3 spans 16 amino acids. The CDR3 nucleotides are TGTGCCAGCTCTCCCCAAGGGGGTCCAACCGGGGATGAGCAGTTCTTC. As protein: CASSPQGGPTGDEQFF.